The clone carrying this T cell receptor beta chain has a handful of counts. Its specificity is not known. These data originate in a study of post-analysis software for immune sequencing data. Study at large: The disease courses covered relapsing-remitting, secondary progressive and progressive-relapsing multiple sclerosis.

Unique molecular identifiers were carried by the TCR beta cDNA libraries. TCRdb independently ran MiXCR on the PCR reads; one entry per CDR3 protein. The sample lists roughly 600,000 distinct CDR3 sequences; about 40% were seen once. Study outcomes and limitations: The authors found that F measure strongly co-clustered same-batch samples. The five TRBV segments detected at higher frequency in patients than in controls included TRBV5-6, TRBV5-1 and TRBV20-1. Multiple sclerosis patients showed significantly lower normalized Chao1 diversity than controls did.

CDR3 size: 16 residues. The germline V gene has CDR1 MGHRA and CDR2 YSYEKL. V lost 0 bases and J lost 5, with 14 bases in between. Sequenced sample: blood. This clonotype was sampled from a girl aged 5-17 years with multiple sclerosis. The J gene is TRBJ1-5, the V gene TRBV4-1; D perhaps matches TRBD1 (6 bases). The CDR3 protein is CASSQDPTRGHQPQHF. CDR3 nucleotide sequence: TGCGCCAGCAGCCAAGACCCGACTCGGGGGCATCAGCCCCAGCATTTT.